These 27 T cell receptor beta chains originate from one sample sequenced in a study of blood T cell repertoires in COVID-19 (dated by TCRdb to about 2020). Libraries were prepared through the immunoSEQ multiplex PCR assay. The table comes from immuneACCESS by way of TCRdb, which keeps in-frame sequences with V and J called. Part of the clones is missing from these tables; in studies checked, under half for an unresolved V gene and the rest for unknown reasons. This sample comprises about 130,000 clones, about 87% of them detected only once. More than 3.5% of the sample rests with the top ten. The sequenced material came from peripheral blood. These receptors were taken from an older woman with acute or convalescent COVID-19.

The table lists this clone with many counts. The chain joins TRBV7-8 to TRBJ1-2; D may be TRBD1 (5 bases). The germline V and J ends were trimmed by 1 base and 4 bases, with 22 bases remaining between them. CDR3 size: 18 residues. Germline V gene sequence: CDR1 SGHVS, CDR2 FQNEAQ. The DNA of the CDR3 is TGTGCCAGCAGCTTAGAGGGGTGGATGGGGCGCTGGGGCTATGGCTACACCTTC. Translated, it gives CASSLEGWMGRWGYGYTF.

The chain has TRBV11-2 and TRBJ1-1, with D unclear. The germline CDR1 and CDR2 sequences are SGHAT and FQNNGV. V lost 4 bases and J lost 0, with 6 bases in between. CDR3 length: 13 residues. The chain's CDR3 is CASSSIVNTEAFF. CDR3 sequence (DNA): TGTGCCAGCAGCTCAATTGTGAACACTGAAGCTTTCTTT.

The rearrangement joins TRBV3-1 (or the pseudogene TRBV3-2) to TRBJ2-2, with TRBD2 identical over 13 bases. The J segment lost 6 bases and the V segment lost 6 bases, leaving 7 bases of the junction unmatched. The CDR3 runs 16 residues. Germline CDR1 reads LGHDT; CDR2 reads YNNKEL (reference sequence). The DNA of the CDR3 is TGTGCCAGCAGGAGGACTAGCGGGAGCGGTTCCGGGGAGCTGTTTTTT. Its translation is CASRRTSGSGSGELFF.

The genes are TRBV7-2 and TRBJ1-2, with a tentative D call TRBD1 (6 bases). CDR1 SGHTA and CDR2 FQGNSA come from the germline V gene. The CDR3 loop spans 15 amino acids. V shed 7 bases and J shed 4 bases, with 19 bases lying between them. The DNA for the CDR3 is TGTGCCAGCAACCTTCTTCCGGGACAAGTCTATGGCTACACCTTC. This codes for CASNLLPGQVYGYTF.

The chain carries TRBV21-1 and TRBJ1-4; TRBD1, the table's D call, was not compared with the DNA. TRBV21-1 counts as a pseudogene. The CDR3 is 15 residues long. The CDR3 sequence is CASTCPPGQNEKLFF. In DNA form, the CDR3 reads TGTGCCAGCACCTGTCCCCCGGGACAGAACGAAAAACTGTTTTTT.

The chain combines TRBV12-3 or TRBV12-4 with TRBJ1-2; the D gene is possibly TRBD1 (6 bases). The CDR3 extends over 12 amino acids. The germline V and J ends were trimmed by 9 bases and 3 bases, with 11 bases remaining between them. The DNA for the CDR3 is TGTGCCAGTAGGGGGGGAGACTATGGCTACACCTTC. Its translation is CASRGGDYGYTF.

The chain links TRBV24-1 to TRBJ1-5; D remains unclear. In germline, CDR1 is KGHDR, CDR2 SFDVKD. This CDR3 is 13 amino acids long. V dropped 5 bases and J dropped 2 bases, with 6 bases sitting between them. The DNA for the CDR3 is TGTGCCACCAGTGGTCAGGGCAATCAGCCCCAGCATTTT. Translating gives CATSGQGNQPQHF.

The chain is built from TRBV25-1 and TRBJ1-5, with unresolved D. Per germline, CDR1 MGHDK and CDR2 SYGVNS. The CDR3 is 14 amino acids. V shed 6 bases and J shed 0 bases, with 9 bases lying between them. The CDR3 protein is CASRGANSNQPQHF. The CDR3 nucleotides read TGTGCCAGCAGAGGAGCTAATAGCAATCAGCCCCAGCATTTT.

The chain couples TRBV28 to TRBJ1-1; D is uncertain. The germline CDR1 and CDR2 sequences are MDHEN and SYDVKM. The CDR3 loop spans 12 amino acids. Trimming took off 5 bases at V and 8 bases at J, with 12 bases between the two ends. The CDR3 here is CASSTAVTEAFF. The CDR3 bases are TGTGCCAGCAGTACTGCGGTGACCGAAGCTTTCTTT.

This clone was observed once. J is TRBJ1-6 and V is TRBV7-2; D is undetermined. The CDR3 has 13 residues. Germline V lookup: CDR1 SGHTA, CDR2 FQGNSA. Deletions cut 6 bases from V and 14 bases from J, with 17 bases between. Written as DNA, the CDR3 is TGTGCCAGCAGGGCGCCCTTTCAGGTGACCCTCCACTTT. Its translation is CASRAPFQVTLHF.

This clone was found a few times. V and J are TRBV4-2 and TRBJ1-4; D not certain. Germline V gene sequence: CDR1 LGHNA, CDR2 YNFKEQ. Trimming shortened V by 1 base and J by 7 bases, and 13 bases separated the two germline ends. The CDR3 spans 15 residues. The CDR3 DNA is TGTGCCAGCAGCCAAGCGGGCGTGGGGAGTGAAAAACTGTTTTTT. Amino acids: CASSQAGVGSEKLFF.

V gene TRBV3-1 (or the pseudogene TRBV3-2) combines with J gene TRBJ2-1; 9 positions match TRBD2. Germline CDR1 reads LGHDT; CDR2 reads YNNKEL (reference sequence). The trim removed 8 bases at V and 7 bases at J, leaving 6 bases unmatched. There are 13 residues in the CDR3. CDR3 in amino acids: CASSILAGNEQFF. Written as DNA, the CDR3 is TGTGCCAGCTCAATCCTAGCGGGAAATGAGCAGTTCTTC.

The rearrangement links TRBV6-1 to TRBJ1-4; D not certain. The V gene's germline CDR1 is MNHNS and CDR2 SASEGT. The CDR3 is 13 residues long. Trimming removed 1 base at V and 6 bases at J, with 6 bases between. The CDR3 nucleotides are TGTGCCAGCAGTGAAGGACTGTATGAAAAACTGTTTTTT. Protein: CASSEGLYEKLFF.

The chain uses TRBV28 and TRBJ1-2; maybe TRBD1 (5 bases). V lost 1 base, J lost 3 bases, and 9 bases lay in between. The CDR3 length is 14 residues. Germline assignment: CDR1 MDHEN and CDR2 SYDVKM. CDR3 sequence (DNA): TGTGCCAGCAGTTTATCCGGGGGGTACTATGGCTACACCTTC. Protein sequence: CASSLSGGYYGYTF.

The chain employs TRBV7-8 and TRBJ2-7, with 7 bases lining up with TRBD1. With V trimmed by 5 bases and J by 1 base, 5 bases remained unmatched. The CDR3 covers 14 residues. From germline, CDR1 is SGHVS and CDR2 FQNEAQ. As DNA, the CDR3 is TGTGCCAGCAGCATTCCGGGACAGTCCTACGAGCAGTACTTC. Its translation: CASSIPGQSYEQYF.

This clone was seen only once. This sequence joins TRBV30 and TRBJ1-1; 10 bases fit TRBD1. The CDR3 extends over 13 amino acids. The germline V gene encodes CDR1 GTSNPN and CDR2 SVGIG (reference sequence). V lost 8 bases to trimming and J lost 0 bases; unmatched junction nucleotides: 3. CDR3 coding DNA: TGTGCCGCCGACAGGGGGCTGAACACTGAAGCTTTCTTT. Translation: CAADRGLNTEAFF.

The rearrangement joins TRBV7-3 to TRBJ2-1, with D maybe TRBD2 (6 bases). This CDR3 has 15 amino acids. From germline, CDR1 is SGHTA and CDR2 FQGTGA. Trimming shortened V by 5 bases and J by 2 bases, and 13 bases separated the two germline ends. As DNA, the CDR3 is TGTGCCAGCAGCCTCACGGCGGGAACCTACAATGAGCAGTTCTTC. It encodes CASSLTAGTYNEQFF. Drawing the rest from reference TRBV7-3 and TRBJ2-1, the complete variable domain is GAGVSQTPSNKVTEKGKYVELRCDPISGHTALYWYRQSLGQGPEFLIYFQGTGAADDSGLPNDRFFAVRPEGSVSTLKIQRTERGDSAVYLCASSLTAGTYNEQFFGPGTRLTVL.

This chain links TRBV9 with TRBJ2-5; weak D call: TRBD2 (9 bases). Per the germline V gene, CDR1 is SGDLS and CDR2 is YYNGEE. The CDR3 loop spans 14 amino acids. V lost 3 bases and J lost 4, with 13 bases in between. CDR3 nucleotide sequence: TGTGCCAGCAGCGCTAGCGGGACAGGAGAGACCCAGTACTTC. Translated: CASSASGTGETQYF.

V is TRBV29-1 and J is TRBJ1-1; a possible D gene is TRBD1 (5 bases). This CDR3 contains 15 residues. Trimming removed 1 base at V and 1 base at J, with 13 bases between. Germline V gives CDR1 SQVTM, CDR2 ANQGSEA. DNA of the CDR3: TGCAGCGTTGAAGGGCGGGGGACGCAGAACACTGAAGCTTTCTTT. Translating it yields CSVEGRGTQNTEAFF.

This clone was seen only a few times. The CDR3 sequence: CASSSGGGDTQYF. The CDR3 DNA reads as TGTGCCAGCAGCTCGGGAGGCGGGGATACGCAGTATTTT. This rearrangement joins TRBV7-9 to TRBJ2-3; the match to TRBD2 covers 7 bases. Trimming cost V 4 bases and J 6 bases; bases outside gene matches: 4. CDR1 and CDR2 (germline): SEHNR, FQNEAQ (reference sequence). The CDR3 is made up of 13 amino acids.

The gene calls are TRBV19 and TRBJ1-2; the D is unclear. V lost 8 bases to trimming and J lost 0 bases, with 10 bases between them. CDR3 length: 13 amino acids. Germline V gene sequence: CDR1 LNHDA, CDR2 SQIVND (reference sequence). The CDR3 DNA reads as TGTGCCAGTGTTAACCGAGCTAACTATGGCTACACCTTC. This gives the protein CASVNRANYGYTF.

The chain joins TRBV7-9 to TRBJ1-1; 8 bases match TRBD1. Germline CDR1 is SEHNR and CDR2 is FQNEAQ (reference sequence). This CDR3 spans 15 amino acids. Trimming took 5 bases from V and 4 from J; bases not matched to a gene: 9. The CDR3 loop reads CASSPPQGAGTEAFF. CDR3 DNA: TGTGCCAGCAGCCCCCCCCAGGGGGCAGGCACTGAAGCTTTCTTT.

V and J are TRBV5-5 and TRBJ1-1; D is undetermined. Germline CDR1 SGHKS, CDR2 YYEKEE (reference sequence). CDR3 length: 15 residues. The ends were cut back, 4 bases at V and 3 bases at J, with 16 bases in the middle. This CDR3 reads CASSLYLTRDTEAFF. The CDR3 nucleotides are TGTGCCAGCAGCCTATACCTCACCCGGGACACTGAAGCTTTCTTT.

The chain links TRBV7-3 to TRBJ2-3, with unresolved D. This CDR3 comprises 13 residues. Trimming left V 4 bases short and J 4 bases short, with 9 bases between. Germline V lookup: CDR1 SGHTA, CDR2 FQGTGA. The CDR3 DNA reads TGTGCCAGCAGCTCGCCACAGTCAGATACGCAGTATTTT. It specifies CASSSPQSDTQYF.

This chain connects TRBV28 to TRBJ1-2; D gene uncertain. The germline gives CDR1 MDHEN, CDR2 SYDVKM. The CDR3 length is 10 residues. V lost 8 bases, J lost 4 bases, and 5 bases lay in between. CDR3 in amino acids: CASYSYGYTF. CDR3 bases: TGTGCCAGCTACTCCTATGGCTACACCTTC.

The V gene is TRBV2, the J gene TRBJ2-1, with 9 bases aligning to TRBD2. The CDR3 is 19 amino acids. Trimming took 1 base from V and 3 from J; bases not matched to a gene: 13. From germline, CDR1 is SNHLY and CDR2 FYNNEI. The CDR3 is CASSEETSSGGSNYNEQFF. The CDR3 DNA reads as TGTGCCAGCAGTGAAGAGACTAGTAGCGGGGGCAGCAACTACAATGAGCAGTTCTTC.

This clone was seen a few times. The chain joins TRBV3-1 (or the pseudogene TRBV3-2) to TRBJ2-5; tentative D call: TRBD2 (6 bases). The CDR3 loop spans 15 amino acids. V shed 4 bases and J shed 3 bases, with 15 bases lying between them. CDR1 is LGHDT and CDR2 is YNNKEL in the germline V gene (reference sequence). CDR3 coding DNA: TGTGCCAGCAGCCCAACTTGGGGCGGGGAAGAGACCCAGTACTTC. As protein: CASSPTWGGEETQYF.